The 30 T cell receptor beta chains below were found in one sample sequenced in a study of T cells in tumors after PD-1 blockade. Libraries were prepared by immunoSEQ multiplex PCR; TCRdb keeps only in-frame clonotypes and omits some of them. This sample has over 30,000 clones, with just under 80% found just once. This specimen was PBMCs, taken before anti-PD-1 treatment. The receptors shown here come from a human donor with basal cell carcinoma.

The J gene is TRBJ2-1, the V gene TRBV27; TRBD2 aligns across 8 bases. Germline V lookup: CDR1 MNHEY, CDR2 SMNVEV (reference sequence). The CDR3 spans 13 residues. The V and J ends lost 6 bases and 6 bases, in that order; junction bases with no gene match: 4. The chain's CDR3 is CASRPGGLNEQFF. CDR3 sequence (DNA): TGTGCCAGCAGACCGGGGGGGCTCAATGAGCAGTTCTTC.

The table lists this clone with a few counts. The CDR3 loop is CASSLSGSEAFF. The CDR3 DNA reads TGTGCCAGCAGCTTGTCGGGGTCGGAAGCTTTCTTT. The V call is TRBV5-4, the J call TRBJ1-1; D gene unclear. Germline V lookup: CDR1 SGHNT, CDR2 YYREEE (reference sequence). CDR3 length equals 12 residues. V was clipped by 1 base and J by 8 bases, with 9 bases between them.

The CDR3 DNA reads TGCGCCAGCAGCTTGGGACAGGGCCCTTTCGCTGAAGCTTTCTTT. Its protein is CASSLGQGPFAEAFF. The J gene is TRBJ1-1, the V gene TRBV5-1; TRBD1 agrees at 7 bases. The CDR3 has 15 residues. Per germline, CDR1 SGHRS and CDR2 YFSETQ. Trimming removed 0 bases from V and 6 bases from J; junction bases left unmatched: 8.

CDR3 amino acids: CASSLGGKGLNTEAFF. The CDR3 DNA sequence: TGTGCCAGCAGCTTAGGCGGAAAAGGTCTGAACACTGAAGCTTTCTTT. The chain combines TRBV7-9 with TRBJ1-1; D is unresolved. CDR1 and CDR2 (germline): SEHNR, FQNEAQ (reference sequence). V was clipped by 1 base and J by 0 bases, with 12 bases between them. This CDR3 comprises 16 residues. The full variable domain, completed using reference TRBV7-9 and TRBJ1-1, is DTGVSQNPRHKITKRGQNVTFRCDPISEHNRLYWYRQTLGQGPEFLTYFQNEAQLEKSRLLSDRFSAERPKGSFSTLEIQRTEQGDSAMYLCASSLGGKGLNTEAFFGQGTRLTVV.

This clone was recorded once. The chain is built from TRBV2 and TRBJ1-2, with D unresolved. Germline V gene lookup returns CDR1 SNHLY and CDR2 FYNNEI. This CDR3 is built from 15 residues. The V gene lost 8 bases and the J gene lost 0 bases, with 16 bases spanning the gap. The CDR3 nucleotides read TGTGCCAGCTTGGAACGGCACCCCCCTAACTATGGCTACACCTTC. Translation: CASLERHPPNYGYTF.

This chain joins TRBV23-1 and TRBJ2-1; perhaps D is TRBD1 or TRBD2 (5 bases each). TRBV23-1 is an open reading frame whose function is uncertain. There are 16 residues in the CDR3. V dropped 3 bases and J dropped 3 bases, with 15 bases sitting between them. The CDR3 DNA sequence: TGCGCCAGCAGTCATTCCCGGGACGTGGGCTACAATGAGCAGTTCTTC. Translated: CASSHSRDVGYNEQFF.

The CDR3 DNA is TGTGCCAGCTCAATTCGCGGGTCATCTAATGAAAAACTGTTTTTT. It codes for CASSIRGSSNEKLFF. The chain couples TRBV28 to TRBJ1-4; D is ambiguous. Germline V lookup: CDR1 MDHEN, CDR2 SYDVKM. This CDR3 has 15 amino acids. The V and J ends lost 8 bases and 3 bases respectively, with 16 bases between them.

The chain links TRBV4-1 to TRBJ2-6; D may correspond to TRBD1 or TRBD2 (5 bases each). The germline CDR1 and CDR2 sequences are MGHRA and YSYEKL. Trimming left V 0 bases short and J 3 bases short, with 21 bases between. This CDR3 has 20 amino acids. The DNA for the CDR3 is TGCGCCAGCAGCCAAGATCCGGTGACCAGGGAGATGGGTGGGGCCAACGTCCTGACTTTC. Amino acid sequence: CASSQDPVTREMGGANVLTF.

V gene TRBV2 combines with J gene TRBJ2-2; D unclear. The CDR3 contains 16 residues. Germline CDR1 is SNHLY and CDR2 is FYNNEI. The V end lost 2 bases, the J end lost 2 bases, and 12 bases lay between the germline ends. Here the CDR3 reads CASSERGGTNTGELFF. The CDR3 DNA follows: TGTGCCAGCAGTGAACGCGGTGGCACCAACACCGGGGAGCTGTTTTTT.

The V gene is TRBV29-1, the J gene TRBJ2-3; 10 bases are a match to TRBD1. J gave up 6 bases and V 8 bases, and 8 bases lay outside the gene matches. Germline CDR1 SQVTM, CDR2 ANQGSEA. The CDR3 length is 13 residues. The CDR3 loop is CSLIGQGGDTQYF. The CDR3 DNA reads TGCAGCCTGATAGGACAGGGGGGGGATACGCAGTATTTT.

This chain joins TRBV4-1 and TRBJ1-2; the D is unclear. Per the germline V gene, CDR1 is MGHRA and CDR2 is YSYEKL. Trimming removed 0 bases at V and 4 bases at J, with 9 bases between. The CDR3 extends over 14 amino acids. CDR3 amino acids: CASSQDQTFYGYTF. The CDR3, as DNA: TGCGCCAGCAGCCAAGATCAGACCTTCTATGGCTACACCTTC.

This chain joins TRBV28 and TRBJ2-7; D is unresolved. The CDR3 length is 12 residues. V lost 5 bases and J lost 4, with 9 bases in between. Germline-derived CDR1 and CDR2 are MDHEN and SYDVKM. The CDR3 sequence is CASSDGAYEQYF. The CDR3 bases are TGTGCCAGCAGTGATGGTGCGTACGAGCAGTACTTC.

This clone is labeled as medium-sized. The chain uses TRBV29-1 and TRBJ2-2; D gene ambiguous. There are 12 residues in the CDR3. Between the trimmed V and J ends, which lost 4 bases and 7 bases, there was a span of 10 bases. Germline lookup yields CDR1 SQVTM and CDR2 ANQGSEA. CDR3 coding DNA: TGCAGCGTTGGTGGATTTAGCGGGGAGCTGTTTTTT. It specifies CSVGGFSGELFF.

The chain recombines TRBV29-1 with TRBJ2-2; 8 nucleotides agree with TRBD1. V gave up 8 bases and J gave up 2 bases; unmatched junction bases: 10. In germline, CDR1 is SQVTM, CDR2 ANQGSEA. The CDR3 covers 15 residues. The CDR3 reads CSSTGQGLNTGELFF. CDR3 in DNA: TGCAGCTCAACCGGACAGGGACTTAACACCGGGGAGCTGTTTTTT.

This chain joins TRBV6-5 and TRBJ2-1; 9 positions agree with TRBD2. CDR1 MNHEY and CDR2 SVGAGI come from the germline V gene. The CDR3 has 14 residues. Trimming removed 5 bases from V and 5 bases from J; junction bases left unmatched: 4. The CDR3 reads CASSLAGSNNEQFF. As DNA, the CDR3 is TGTGCCAGCAGTCTAGCGGGGAGTAACAATGAGCAGTTCTTC.

The rearrangement joins TRBV5-1 to TRBJ1-4, with 9 bases aligning to TRBD1. Germline V gene lookup returns CDR1 SGHRS and CDR2 YFSETQ. V lost 7 bases and J lost 2; bases outside the gene matches: 9. CDR3 length: 16 amino acids. CDR3 amino acids: CASRAPTGGTNEKLFF. CDR3 nucleotide sequence: TGCGCCAGCCGCGCCCCCACAGGGGGCACTAATGAAAAACTGTTTTTT.

This clone was detected only a few times. The chain employs TRBV19 and TRBJ1-5; the D gene is possibly TRBD1 (5 bases). CDR3 length equals 15 residues. CDR1 and CDR2 (germline): LNHDA, SQIVND (reference sequence). The germline V and J ends were trimmed by 11 bases and 1 base, with 18 bases remaining between them. CDR3 sequence (DNA): TGTGCCTCCCGTACAGGCAGCATGAGCAATCAGCCCCAGCATTTT. Protein: CASRTGSMSNQPQHF.

The gene calls are TRBV25-1 and TRBJ1-4; 7 positions agree with TRBD1. Per germline, CDR1 MGHDK and CDR2 SYGVNS. The V gene end was trimmed by 3 bases and the J gene end by 8 bases; junction bases not matched to a gene: 12. The CDR3 consists of 16 residues. CDR3 region: CASSDPRRQGKEKLFF. The DNA for the CDR3 is TGTGCCAGCAGTGACCCTCGAAGACAGGGCAAGGAAAAACTGTTTTTT. The complete variable domain, with remaining parts taken from reference TRBV25-1 and TRBJ1-4, reads EADIYQTPRYLVIGTGKKITLECSQTMGHDKMYWYQQDPGMELHLIHYSYGVNSTEKGDLSSESTVSRIRTEHFPLTLESARPSHTSQYLCASSDPRRQGKEKLFFGSGTQLSVL.

The chain is built from TRBV4-3 and TRBJ1-5; no reliable D call. The CDR3 has 15 amino acids. Germline V gene lookup returns CDR1 LGHNA and CDR2 YSLEER. V lost 0 bases, J lost 7 bases, and 13 bases lay in between. The CDR3 DNA reads TGCGCCAGCAGCCAAGACGTGGGGATAGGACAGCCCCAGCATTTT. It encodes CASSQDVGIGQPQHF.

The chain has TRBV21-1 and TRBJ1-1. TRBV21-1 corresponds to a pseudogene. The CDR3 is made up of 15 amino acids. The CDR3 reads CASSKEGGNDGEAFF. The CDR3 region has the DNA TGTGCCAGCAGCAAAGAGGGGGGCAACGACGGGGAAGCTTTCTTT.

DNA of the CDR3: TGTGCCAGTAGTGACGGGGGCGGAGGGGCCAACGTCCTGACTTTC. This translates into CASSDGGGGANVLTF. The chain combines TRBV19 with TRBJ2-6, with D perhaps TRBD1 or TRBD2 (6 bases each). V was shortened by 5 bases and J by 4 bases, with 12 bases between the two germline ends. Germline V gene data show CDR1 as LNHDA and CDR2 as SQIVND (reference sequence). The length of the CDR3 is 15 residues. Based on the CDR3 plus reference TRBV19 and TRBJ2-6, the full variable domain is DGGITQSPKYLFRKEGQNVTLSCEQNLNHDAMYWYRQDPGQGLRLIYYSQIVNDFQKGDIAEGYSVSREKKESFPLTVTSAQKNPTAFYLCASSDGGGGANVLTFGAGSRLTVL.

This clone is categorized as medium-sized. The gene calls are TRBV6-4 and TRBJ2-7; 13 nucleotides agree with TRBD2. The CDR3 sequence is 14 residues long. The junction had 7 bases not matched to a gene; V was cut back by 10 bases and J by 4 bases. Per germline, CDR1 MRHNA and CDR2 SNTAGT. In DNA, the CDR3 is TGTGCCATTGGACTAGCGGGAGTGTCATACGAGCAGTACTTC. This translates into CAIGLAGVSYEQYF.

Regarding this clone: A read error may produce the germline difference seen at one junction end. V is TRBV18 and J is TRBJ1-2; D is possibly TRBD1 (5 bases). CDR1 KGHSH and CDR2 LQKENI come from the germline V gene. The CDR3 is 14 residues long. The CDR3: CASSPPFQGAGYTF. CDR3 coding DNA: TGTGCCAGCTCCCCACCGTTCCAGGGTGCCGGCTACACCTTC.

The chain carries TRBV5-1 and TRBJ2-5; D remains ambiguous. The CDR3 has 14 amino acids. Germline V gene sequence: CDR1 SGHRS, CDR2 YFSETQ. V was cut by 4 bases and J by 2 bases, with 12 bases left in between. The CDR3 region is CASSPRVGQETQYF. DNA of the CDR3: TGCGCCAGCAGCCCCAGAGTAGGTCAAGAGACCCAGTACTTC.

This clone was observed a single time. This sequence joins TRBV28 and TRBJ2-3, with a tentative D call TRBD1 (6 bases). V dropped 4 bases and J dropped 2 bases, with 19 bases sitting between them. Germline V gene sequence: CDR1 MDHEN, CDR2 SYDVKM. The CDR3 runs to 17 residues. CDR3 region: CASSSSYRAFLTDTQYF. The DNA for the CDR3 is TGTGCCAGCAGTTCGTCTTACAGGGCCTTTCTCACAGATACGCAGTATTTT.

The rearrangement joins TRBV15 to TRBJ2-3; D uncertain. The CDR3 extends over 16 amino acids. V was trimmed by 0 bases and J by 0 bases, leaving 10 bases between them. From germline, CDR1 is LNHNV and CDR2 YYDKDF (reference sequence). The CDR3 protein is CATSRDLAKSTDTQYF. DNA for the CDR3: TGTGCCACCAGCAGAGATTTGGCGAAGAGCACAGATACGCAGTATTTT.

This clone was observed a handful of times. The chain links TRBV27 to TRBJ2-7, with D hard to call. Germline V gene sequence: CDR1 MNHEY, CDR2 SMNVEV (reference sequence). CDR3 length: 14 residues. Trimming removed 4 bases from V and 0 bases from J, with 10 bases in between. CDR3 residues: CASSSRWTSYEQYF. CDR3 in DNA: TGTGCCAGCAGTTCCCGTTGGACCTCCTACGAGCAGTACTTC.

This clone was counted once. This chain uses TRBV28 with TRBJ2-5; possible D gene TRBD2, 5 bases. CDR1 is MDHEN, CDR2 SYDVKM, per germline. This CDR3 is 14 amino acids long. V dropped 6 bases and J dropped 3 bases, with 14 bases sitting between them. The DNA of the CDR3 is TGTGCCAGCAGCCCCCTCGGGGTGGAAGAGACCCAGTACTTC. Translation gives CASSPLGVEETQYF.

This chain links TRBV30 with TRBJ1-1; weak D call: TRBD1 (6 bases). V lost 0 bases and J lost 10, with 15 bases in between. The CDR3 loop spans 13 amino acids. Germline V lookup: CDR1 GTSNPN, CDR2 SVGIG (reference sequence). The CDR3 protein is CAWSVRGTPVAFF. As DNA, the CDR3 is TGTGCCTGGAGTGTACGAGGGACACCGGTAGCTTTCTTT. The whole variable domain, filled in from reference TRBV30 and TRBJ1-1, reads SQTIHQWPATLVQPVGSPLSLECTVEGTSNPNLYWYRQAAGRGLQLLFYSVGIGQISSEVPQNLSASRPQDRQFILSSKKLLLSDSGFYLCAWSVRGTPVAFFGQGTRLTVV.

The gene calls are TRBV3-1 (or the pseudogene TRBV3-2) and TRBJ2-7; D is undetermined. Germline V gives CDR1 LGHDT, CDR2 YNNKEL (reference sequence). CDR3 size: 12 residues. Trimming left V 0 bases short and J 5 bases short, with 5 bases between. The CDR3 coding sequence is TGTGCCAGCAGCCAAGATTGGCACGAGCAGTACTTC. Amino acid sequence: CASSQDWHEQYF.